This T cell receptor (beta chain) stems from a study of T cells in narcolepsy. Study context: Enrolled donors included narcolepsy type 1 or type 2 patients and healthy controls.

Study-level findings and limits: Some memory CD4+ repertoires had no autoreactive clone sequences. Autoreactive clonotypes reportedly recurred in blood of same and different patients, not controls. Same-patient CSF and blood CD4+ T cell clonotypes included HCRT-specific and TRIB2-specific autoreactive ones.

The data were produced by immunoSEQ multiplex PCR, yet TCRdb's version contains in-frame clones alone and is incomplete. The repertoire includes 30,000 to 40,000 clones, 87% of them detected once, and 0.83% sits in the top ten. On this clone: Its antigen is not known.

Sequenced sample: CD45RA- memory CD4+ T cells from PBMCs. The receptor comes from a human donor with narcolepsy.

CDR3 sequence reads: CASSLLDGTDTQYF. CDR3 DNA sequence: TGTGCCAGCAGCTTATTAGACGGCACAGATACGCAGTATTTT. V usage is TRBV7-9 and J usage is TRBJ2-3; D gene unclear. The CDR3 sequence is 14 residues long. CDR1 is SEHNR, CDR2 FQNEAQ, per germline (reference sequence). V lost 2 bases to trimming and J lost 1 base, with 7 bases between them.